The following is a T cell receptor (beta chain) sequence with its context. This clonotype was counted a few times. No antigen is known for it. It has no much larger one-base neighbor in the sample; base qualities were not kept. This entry belongs to a study of regulatory T cells in long-lasting Graves disease (dated by TCRdb to the early 2020s). Concerning the study at large: Patients with newly diagnosed Graves' disease had been on antithyroid drugs for under 3 months. This study used TCR sequencing and RNA sequencing of peripheral blood to compare persistent Graves' disease patients against newly diagnosed Graves' disease patients. The study took place in China and was registered as a clinical trial. A total of around 35 samples underwent TCR sequencing: around 13 from persistent and some 20 from newly diagnosed Graves' disease patients.

The study at large found these results: The study examined only peripheral blood because the primary lesion, thyroid tissue, could not be accessed. More public clonotypes were shared among persistent patients (roughly 3,000) than among newly diagnosed patients (just under 1,000). TRBV28, TRBJ1-2 and TRBJ2-5 were preferentially used in persistent disease, while TRBV20-1 and TRBJ2-1 were favored in newly diagnosed disease. Lower TCR Shannon entropy and fewer highly expanded clones were observed in persistent Graves' disease patients than in newly diagnosed patients, which suggested clonal expansion. Only the TCR beta chain was sequenced and analyzed. The authors acknowledged the small sample size as a limitation that may reduce accuracy.

The method was multiplex PCR. Data came from an Illumina HiSeq 4000. To build TCR beta libraries, CDR3 regions were amplified by Arm-PCR using iRepertoire HTBI primers. Before sequencing, the PCR products underwent gel purification. In the source study's methods: Gene usage analysis of CDR3 amino acid clonotypes relied on the 60 to 65 TRBV and fewer than 15 TRBJ segments identified across samples. COPE and FqMerger were used to merge the filtered high-quality paired reads into contigs. BLAST was used to align contigs to IMGT TRBV, TRBD and TRBJ reference genes, and CDR3 was defined according to IMGT. Highly expanded clones were defined as clonotypes with a frequency above 0.1%. Repertoire diversity was measured by Shannon entropy, and V-J evenness by the Gini coefficient. Public clonotypes were defined as clonotypes shared by more than one individual. TCRdb applied fastp at Q25 and MiXCR to the public reads, then kept only in-frame beta chains. One record per CDR3 amino acid sequence lists the most common genes and DNA. These V and J calls originate from TCRdb's pipeline instead of the authors' own analysis. This sample is represented by hundreds of thousands of distinct CDR3 sequences; about 12% of them were singletons. The ten biggest clones cover about 8.9% of the sample.

The cysteine opens and the phenylalanine closes a CDR3 of 14 amino acids. Only CDR3 DNA is held: 42 bases, read in frame from base 1. V loses 5 bases, J loses 3 bases, and the germline ends lie 14 bases apart. The germline V gene (reference sequence) yields LNHDA for CDR1 and SQIVND for CDR2. The sample's time point label, decoded: newly diagnosed GD, antithyroid drugs for less than 3 months. For both TCR sequencing and RNA sequencing, RNA was extracted from PBMCs using TRIzol. Graves' disease was diagnosed according to American Thyroid Association guidelines. Patients were recruited from an endocrinology department in Xi'an, China. Each patient gave approximately 10 milliliters of peripheral blood, collected in an EDTA anticoagulant tube. PBMCs were isolated by Ficoll Paque Plus density gradient separation without further T cell sorting. An Agilent 2100 Bioanalyzer and agarose gel were used to assess RNA quality, and a NanoDrop 2000 was used to measure RNA concentration.

This sample also appeared in a second study, on T cells in Graves' hyperthyroidism and ophthalmopathy. The second paper further reports: Stable Graves' hyperthyroidism was defined as the absence of progression to ophthalmopathy over 18 months of follow-up. Hyperthyroidism patients were aged 18 to 65 years and newly diagnosed, with disease duration of less than 2 months. Patients with uncontrolled infections, other autoimmune diseases, pregnancy or lactation were excluded. Clinical symptoms, serum thyroxine and TRAb, thyroid ultrasound, and orbital computed tomography formed the basis for the diagnoses. The TCR CDR3 was subjected to a first round of RT-PCR using the HTBI primer set and the Qiagen OneStep RT-PCR kit. Most expanded thyroid clonotypes (frequency above 0.001) were also detected in blood, a finding suggesting that blood repertoires may reflect thyroid immune responses. Ophthalmopathy was separated from stable hyperthyroidism by a 13 V-J signature model, with 87.88% sensitivity and approximately 81% specificity obtained in cross-validation and 80%/75% obtained in testing. During validation, the model predicted progression to ophthalmopathy a median of roughly 7.1 months ahead of onset, with 70.59% sensitivity and roughly 72% specificity. To identify distinguishing TCR V-J signatures, a discovery cohort of about 100 patients was used, comprising 43 with Graves' ophthalmopathy and around 57 with stable Graves' hyperthyroidism. Whether ophthalmopathy could be predicted prospectively was tested in an independent validation cohort made up of approximately 19 hyperthyroidism patients plus 17 patients who later progressed to ophthalmopathy. The roughly 91 discovery patients were randomly divided into training and test sets at a 7:3 ratio. In addition, the study compared T-cell repertoires in thyroid tissue and in blood from several Graves' hyperthyroidism patients. Once sampling was done, hyperthyroidism patients were given methimazole at a starting dose of 30 mg daily, whereas ophthalmopathy patients were given high-dose intravenous methylprednisolone. Libraries were constructed in a second round of multiplex PCR, after which size selection and purification were performed. Paired-end sequencing of the libraries was performed with 100 bp reads on an Illumina HiSeq2000. SOAPnuke was used to process the raw data, removing reads that contained adapters or uncalled bases, had a mean Phred below 15, or lacked an exact match to the constant primer or identifier. COPE v1.2.5 was used to merge high-quality paired reads, and clonotypes were defined as unique nucleotide sequences. MiTCR v1.1 was used to align clonotypes to the IMGT TRBV, TRBD and TRBJ reference segments. Analysis was restricted to V-J combinations with a frequency above 0.0001, which covered 99.2% of repertoires. A TCS score was defined as the ratio of F50 (clonal expansion) to E x V (chaos), with BLOSUM62-based TCRdist applied between CDR3 peptides within each V-J. Welch's t-statistics and random forest reduced roughly 530 V-J features to about 12, which were used in a naive Bayes classifier (R e1071). Sample size was not statistically predetermined, and blinding of investigators to group allocation was not performed. TCR Vbeta CDR3 sequencing of 140 or so peripheral blood samples (43 ophthalmopathy, roughly 72 hyperthyroidism and some 17 progressor patients) is reported in the paper.

The TCR originated in a woman in her thirties with Graves disease. Donor details come from another sample of the same person, matched by shared clones. The chain is made from TRBV19 and TRBJ2-7; TRBD2 might be the D gene, on 6 matching bases. This specimen was peripheral blood mononuclear cells (PBMCs), taken at new diagnosis, from a patient treated with antithyroid drugs. CDR3 protein: CASSLLGGNYEQYF. The nucleotide sequence is TGTGCCAGTAGTCTTCTTGGCGGGAACTACGAGCAGTACTTC. Full variable domain (CDR3 extended with the reference TRBV19 and TRBJ2-7 proteins): DGGITQSPKYLFRKEGQNVTLSCEQNLNHDAMYWYRQDPGQGLRLIYYSQIVNDFQKGDIAEGYSVSREKKESFPLTVTSAQKNPTAFYLCASSLLGGNYEQYFGPGTRLTVT.